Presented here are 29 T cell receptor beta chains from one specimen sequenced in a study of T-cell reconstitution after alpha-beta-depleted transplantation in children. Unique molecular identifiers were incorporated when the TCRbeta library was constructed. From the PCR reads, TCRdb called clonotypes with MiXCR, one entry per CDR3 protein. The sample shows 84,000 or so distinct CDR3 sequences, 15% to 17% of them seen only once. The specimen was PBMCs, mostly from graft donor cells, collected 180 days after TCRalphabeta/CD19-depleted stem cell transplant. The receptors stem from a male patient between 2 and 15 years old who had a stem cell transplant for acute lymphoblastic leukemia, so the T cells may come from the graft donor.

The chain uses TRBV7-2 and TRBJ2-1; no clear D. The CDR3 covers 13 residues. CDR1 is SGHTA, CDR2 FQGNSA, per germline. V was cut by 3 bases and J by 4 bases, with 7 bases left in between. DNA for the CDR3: TGTGCCAGCAGCTTTCAGGCTTACAATGAGCAGTTCTTC. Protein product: CASSFQAYNEQFF.

In DNA form, the CDR3 reads TGTGCCAGCAGCTCCGCGGGACAGCCTCGACCTGGACTAGCGGGGGGGCATTGGTTCTTC. This sequence encodes CASSSAGQPRPGLAGGHWFF. The chain has TRBV7-6 and TRBJ2-1; 15 nucleotides match TRBD2. The length of the CDR3 is 20 residues. The junction had 25 bases not matched to a gene; V was cut back by 4 bases and J by 15 bases. Germline loops: CDR1 SGHVS, CDR2 FNYEAQ. Combining the CDR3 with reference TRBV7-6 and TRBJ2-1 gives the whole variable domain GAGVSQSPRYKVTKRGQDVALRCDPISGHVSLYWYRQALGQGPEFLTYFNYEAQQDKSGLPNDRFSAERPEGSISTLTIQRTEQRDSAMYRCASSSAGQPRPGLAGGHWFFGPGTRLTVL.

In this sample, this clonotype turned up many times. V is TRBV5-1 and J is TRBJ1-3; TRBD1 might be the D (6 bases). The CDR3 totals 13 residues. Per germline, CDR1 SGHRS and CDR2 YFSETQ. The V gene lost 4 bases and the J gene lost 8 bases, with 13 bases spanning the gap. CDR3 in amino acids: CASSPQGGDTIYF. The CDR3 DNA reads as TGCGCCAGCAGCCCACAGGGCGGCGACACCATATATTTT.

In DNA, the CDR3 is TGTGCCAGCAGAGCTAAGACAGGCGACAAGAATAGCAATCAGCCCCAGCATTTT. Residues: CASRAKTGDKNSNQPQHF. The chain links TRBV12-3 or TRBV12-4 to TRBJ1-5, with a tentative D call TRBD1 (6 bases). The CDR3 is 18 amino acids. Trimming stripped 6 bases from V and 0 bases from J, with 21 bases between.

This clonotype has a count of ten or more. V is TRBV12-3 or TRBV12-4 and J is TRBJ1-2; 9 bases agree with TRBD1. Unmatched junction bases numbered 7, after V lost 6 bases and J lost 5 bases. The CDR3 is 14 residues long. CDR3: CASSLQGADYGYTF. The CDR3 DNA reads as TGTGCCAGCAGCCTACAGGGGGCGGATTATGGCTACACCTTC.

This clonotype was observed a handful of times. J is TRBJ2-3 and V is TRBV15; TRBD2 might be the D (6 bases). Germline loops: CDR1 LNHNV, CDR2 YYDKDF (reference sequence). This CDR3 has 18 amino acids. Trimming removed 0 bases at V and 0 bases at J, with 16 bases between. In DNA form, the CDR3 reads TGTGCCACCAGCAGAGATCGGGGGAGAGGGGCGAGCACAGATACGCAGTATTTT. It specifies CATSRDRGRGASTDTQYF.

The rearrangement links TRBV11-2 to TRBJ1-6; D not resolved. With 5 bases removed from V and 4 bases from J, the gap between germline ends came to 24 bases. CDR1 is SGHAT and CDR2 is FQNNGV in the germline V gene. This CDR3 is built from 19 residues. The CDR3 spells CASSPGLRSTWRYNSPLHF. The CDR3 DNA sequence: TGTGCCAGCAGCCCGGGTCTGCGGTCCACTTGGCGTTATAATTCACCCCTCCACTTT.

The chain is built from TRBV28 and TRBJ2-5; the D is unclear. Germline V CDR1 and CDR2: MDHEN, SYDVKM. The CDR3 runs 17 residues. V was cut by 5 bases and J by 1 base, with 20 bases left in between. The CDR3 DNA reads TGTGCCAGCAGTGACCTCGTCCTAGATCCTACCCAAGAGACCCAGTACTTC. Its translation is CASSDLVLDPTQETQYF.

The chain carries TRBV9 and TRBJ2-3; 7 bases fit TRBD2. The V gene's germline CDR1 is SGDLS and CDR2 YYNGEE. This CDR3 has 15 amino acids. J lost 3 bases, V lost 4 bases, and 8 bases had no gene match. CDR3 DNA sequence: TGTGCCAGCAGCCCCGGGGGGATTGAGACAGATACGCAGTATTTT. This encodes CASSPGGIETDTQYF.

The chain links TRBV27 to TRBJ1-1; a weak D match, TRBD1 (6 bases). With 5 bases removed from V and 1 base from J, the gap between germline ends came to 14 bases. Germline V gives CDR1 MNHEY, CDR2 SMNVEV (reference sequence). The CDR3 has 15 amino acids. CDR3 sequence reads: CASSIQTGANTEAFF. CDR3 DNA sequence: TGTGCCAGCAGTATCCAGACAGGTGCGAACACTGAAGCTTTCTTT.

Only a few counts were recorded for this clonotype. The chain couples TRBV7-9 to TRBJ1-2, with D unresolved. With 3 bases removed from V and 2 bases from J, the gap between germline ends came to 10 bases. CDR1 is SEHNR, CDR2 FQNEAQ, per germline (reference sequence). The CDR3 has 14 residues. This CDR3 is CASSLATVNYGYTF. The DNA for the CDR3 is TGTGCCAGCAGCTTGGCGACGGTAAACTATGGCTACACCTTC.

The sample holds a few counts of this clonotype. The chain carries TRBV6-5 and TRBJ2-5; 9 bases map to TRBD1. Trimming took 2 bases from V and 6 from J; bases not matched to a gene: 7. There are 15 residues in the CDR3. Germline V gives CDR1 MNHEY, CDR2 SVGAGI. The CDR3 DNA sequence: TGTGCCAGCAGTTACCAGGGGACAGGGTGGCAGACCCAGTACTTC. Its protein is CASSYQGTGWQTQYF.

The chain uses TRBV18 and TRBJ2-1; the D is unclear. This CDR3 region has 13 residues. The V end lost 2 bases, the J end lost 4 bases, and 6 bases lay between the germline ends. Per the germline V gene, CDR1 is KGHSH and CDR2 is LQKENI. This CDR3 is CASSPDLYNEQFF. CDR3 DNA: TGTGCCAGCTCACCAGACTTGTACAATGAGCAGTTCTTC.

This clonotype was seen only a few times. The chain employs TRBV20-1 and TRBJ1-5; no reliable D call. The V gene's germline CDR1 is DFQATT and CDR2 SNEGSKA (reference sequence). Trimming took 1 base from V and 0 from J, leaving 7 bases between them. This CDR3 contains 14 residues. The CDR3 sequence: CSARGGDSNQPQHF. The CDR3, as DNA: TGCAGTGCTAGAGGCGGGGATAGCAATCAGCCCCAGCATTTT.

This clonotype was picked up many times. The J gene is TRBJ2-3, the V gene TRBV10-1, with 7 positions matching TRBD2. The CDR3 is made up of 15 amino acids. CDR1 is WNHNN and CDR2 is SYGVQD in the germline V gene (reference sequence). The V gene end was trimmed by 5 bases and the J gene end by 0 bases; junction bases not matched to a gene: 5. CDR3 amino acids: CASSPTSTSTDTQYF. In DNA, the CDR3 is TGCGCCAGCAGTCCGACTAGCACGAGCACAGATACGCAGTATTTT.

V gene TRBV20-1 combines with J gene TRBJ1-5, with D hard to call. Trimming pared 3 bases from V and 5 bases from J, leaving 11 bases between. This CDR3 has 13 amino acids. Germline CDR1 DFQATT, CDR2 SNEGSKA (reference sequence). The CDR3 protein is CSASQGRDQPQHF. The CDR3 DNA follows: TGCAGTGCTAGTCAAGGACGAGATCAGCCCCAGCATTTT.

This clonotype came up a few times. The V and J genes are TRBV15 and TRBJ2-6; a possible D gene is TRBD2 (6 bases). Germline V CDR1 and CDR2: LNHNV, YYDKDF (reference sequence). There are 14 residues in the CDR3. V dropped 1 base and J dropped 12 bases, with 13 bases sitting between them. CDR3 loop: CATSRVGQGGVLTF. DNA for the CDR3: TGTGCCACCAGCAGAGTGGGCCAGGGAGGCGTCCTGACTTTC.

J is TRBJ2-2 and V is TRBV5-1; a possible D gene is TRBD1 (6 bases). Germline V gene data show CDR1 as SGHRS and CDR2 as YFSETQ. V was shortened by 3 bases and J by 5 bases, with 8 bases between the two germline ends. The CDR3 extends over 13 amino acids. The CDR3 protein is CASSYRDTGELFF. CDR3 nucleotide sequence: TGCGCCAGCAGCTACAGGGATACCGGGGAGCTGTTTTTT.

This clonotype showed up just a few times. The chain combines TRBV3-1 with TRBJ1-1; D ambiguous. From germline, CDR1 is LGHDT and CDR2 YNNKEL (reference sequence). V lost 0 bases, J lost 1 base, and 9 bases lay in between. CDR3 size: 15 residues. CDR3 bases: TGTGCCAGCAGCCAAGATTGGGCAGGGAACACTGAAGCTTTCTTT. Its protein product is CASSQDWAGNTEAFF.

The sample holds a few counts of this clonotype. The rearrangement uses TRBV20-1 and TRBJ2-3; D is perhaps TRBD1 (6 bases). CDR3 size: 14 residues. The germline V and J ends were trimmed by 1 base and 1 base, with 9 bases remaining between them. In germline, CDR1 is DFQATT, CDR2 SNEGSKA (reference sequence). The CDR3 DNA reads TGCAGTGCTAGAGTTGGGGGCGGCACAGATACGCAGTATTTT. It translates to CSARVGGGTDTQYF.

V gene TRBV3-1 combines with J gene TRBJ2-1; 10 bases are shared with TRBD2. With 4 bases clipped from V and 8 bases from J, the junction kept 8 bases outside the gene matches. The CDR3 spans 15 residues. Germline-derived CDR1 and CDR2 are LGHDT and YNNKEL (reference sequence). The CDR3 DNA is TGTGCCAGCAGCCTCCCTAGCGGGGGTCTGCATGAGCAGTTCTTC. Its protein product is CASSLPSGGLHEQFF.

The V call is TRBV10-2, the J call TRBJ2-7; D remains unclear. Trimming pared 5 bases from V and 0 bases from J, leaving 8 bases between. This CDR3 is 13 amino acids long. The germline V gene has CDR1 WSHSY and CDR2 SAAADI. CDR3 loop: CASSNGFSYEQYF. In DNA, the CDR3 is TGCGCCAGCAGTAATGGTTTCTCCTACGAGCAGTACTTC.

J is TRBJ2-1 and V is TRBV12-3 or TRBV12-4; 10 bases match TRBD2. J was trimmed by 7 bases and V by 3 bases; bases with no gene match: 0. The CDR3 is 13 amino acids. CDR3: CASSFSGGNEQFF. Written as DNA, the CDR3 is TGTGCCAGCAGTTTTAGCGGGGGGAATGAGCAGTTCTTC.

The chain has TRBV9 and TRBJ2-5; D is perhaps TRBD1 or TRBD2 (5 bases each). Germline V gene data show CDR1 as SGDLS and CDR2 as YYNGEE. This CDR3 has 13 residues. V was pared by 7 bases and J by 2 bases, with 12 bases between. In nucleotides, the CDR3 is TGTGCCAGCGGGGGTGGGCTTCAAGAGACCCAGTACTTC. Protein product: CASGGGLQETQYF.

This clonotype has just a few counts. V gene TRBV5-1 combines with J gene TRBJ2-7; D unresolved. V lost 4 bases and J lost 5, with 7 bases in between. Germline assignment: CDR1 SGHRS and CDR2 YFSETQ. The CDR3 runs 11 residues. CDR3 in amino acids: CASSHGDEQYF. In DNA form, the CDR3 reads TGCGCCAGCAGCCATGGTGACGAGCAGTACTTC.

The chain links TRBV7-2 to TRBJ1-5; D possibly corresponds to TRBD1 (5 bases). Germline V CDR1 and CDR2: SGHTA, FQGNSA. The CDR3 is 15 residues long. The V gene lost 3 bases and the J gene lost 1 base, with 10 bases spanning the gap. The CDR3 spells CASSLVGVSNQPQHF. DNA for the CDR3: TGTGCCAGCAGCTTGGTAGGGGTGAGCAATCAGCCCCAGCATTTT.

The CDR3 region is CSALGVGAGSTDTQYF. CDR3 nucleotides: TGCAGTGCCTTAGGGGTTGGAGCGGGAAGCACAGATACGCAGTATTTT. The rearrangement joins TRBV20-1 to TRBJ2-3, with 7 bases that match TRBD2. This CDR3 is built from 16 residues. The ends lost 6 bases at V and 0 bases at J; junction bases unmatched: 12. Germline lookup yields CDR1 DFQATT and CDR2 SNEGSKA (reference sequence).

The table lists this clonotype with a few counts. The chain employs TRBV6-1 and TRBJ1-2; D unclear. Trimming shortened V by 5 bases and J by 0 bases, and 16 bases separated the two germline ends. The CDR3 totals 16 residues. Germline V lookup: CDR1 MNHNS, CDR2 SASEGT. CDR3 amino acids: CASSPRVGATNYGYTF. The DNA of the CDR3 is TGTGCCAGCAGTCCCCGGGTAGGAGCTACTAACTATGGCTACACCTTC.

The CDR3 here is CSALGGPTDTQYF. The CDR3 nucleotides are TGCAGTGCCTTAGGGGGGCCCACAGATACGCAGTATTTT. The chain carries TRBV20-1 and TRBJ2-3; TRBD1 or TRBD2 may be the D gene (6 bases each). V shed 6 bases and J shed 2 bases, with 12 bases lying between them. This CDR3 spans 13 amino acids. Per germline, CDR1 DFQATT and CDR2 SNEGSKA (reference sequence).